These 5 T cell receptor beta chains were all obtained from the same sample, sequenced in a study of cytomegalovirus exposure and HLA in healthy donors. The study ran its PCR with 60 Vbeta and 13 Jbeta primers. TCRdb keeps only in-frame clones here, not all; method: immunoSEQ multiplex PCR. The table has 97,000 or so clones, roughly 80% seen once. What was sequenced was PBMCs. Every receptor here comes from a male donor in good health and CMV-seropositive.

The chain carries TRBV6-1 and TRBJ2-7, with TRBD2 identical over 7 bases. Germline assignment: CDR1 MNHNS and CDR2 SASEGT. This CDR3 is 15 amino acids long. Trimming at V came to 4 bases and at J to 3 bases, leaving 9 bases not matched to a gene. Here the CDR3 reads CASSVGRGGGYEQYF. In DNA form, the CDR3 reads TGTGCCAGCAGTGTGGGGAGGGGAGGCGGCTACGAGCAGTACTTC.

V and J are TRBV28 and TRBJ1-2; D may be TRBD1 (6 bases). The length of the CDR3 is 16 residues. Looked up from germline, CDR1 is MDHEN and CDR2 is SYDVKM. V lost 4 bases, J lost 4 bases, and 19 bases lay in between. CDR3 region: CASSSGSGQLIYGYTF. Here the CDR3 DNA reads TGTGCCAGCAGTTCCGGTAGTGGACAGCTCATCTATGGCTACACCTTC.

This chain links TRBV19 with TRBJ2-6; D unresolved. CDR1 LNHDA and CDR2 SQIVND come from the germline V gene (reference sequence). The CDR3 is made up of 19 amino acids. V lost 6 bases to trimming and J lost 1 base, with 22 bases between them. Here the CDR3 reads CASSPSGGQLRSGANVLTF. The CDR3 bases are TGTGCCAGTAGCCCATCCGGTGGCCAACTAAGGTCTGGGGCCAACGTCCTGACTTTC.

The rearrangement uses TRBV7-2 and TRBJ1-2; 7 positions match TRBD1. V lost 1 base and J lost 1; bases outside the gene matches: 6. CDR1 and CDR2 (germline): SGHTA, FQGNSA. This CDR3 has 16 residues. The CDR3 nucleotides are TGTGCCAGCAGCTTAGGTGGACAGGCGGTTAACTATGGCTACACCTTC. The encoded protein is CASSLGGQAVNYGYTF.

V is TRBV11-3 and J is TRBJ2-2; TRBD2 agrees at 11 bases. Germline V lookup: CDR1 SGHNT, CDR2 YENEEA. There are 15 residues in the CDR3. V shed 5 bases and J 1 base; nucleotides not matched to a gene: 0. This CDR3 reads CASSGTSGNTGELFF. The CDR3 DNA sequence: TGTGCCAGCAGCGGGACTAGCGGGAACACCGGGGAGCTGTTTTTT.